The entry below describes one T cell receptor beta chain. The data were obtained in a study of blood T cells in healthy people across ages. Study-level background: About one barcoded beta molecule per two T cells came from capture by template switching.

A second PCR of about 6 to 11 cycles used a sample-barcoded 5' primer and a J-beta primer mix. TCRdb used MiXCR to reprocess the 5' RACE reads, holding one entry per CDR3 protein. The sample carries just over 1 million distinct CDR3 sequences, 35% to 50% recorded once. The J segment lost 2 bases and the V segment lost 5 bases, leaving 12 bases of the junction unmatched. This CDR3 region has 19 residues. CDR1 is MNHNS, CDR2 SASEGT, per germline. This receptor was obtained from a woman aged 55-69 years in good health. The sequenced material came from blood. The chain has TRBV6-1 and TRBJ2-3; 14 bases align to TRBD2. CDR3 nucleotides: TGTGCCAGCAGTCCAACGGGACTAGCGGGAGTACAATTCACAGATACGCAGTATTTT. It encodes CASSPTGLAGVQFTDTQYF.